These T cell receptor beta chains were read from a single sample in a study of blood T cell repertoires in COVID-19. The assay was immunoSEQ multiplex PCR, and TCRdb's table has in-frame clones only and misses some. The sample lists approximately 100,000 clones, over 80% seen once, with about 15% in the top ten. The specimen was peripheral blood. The source of these receptors is a man aged 50-59 years with acute or convalescent COVID-19. CDR3s include the opening cysteine and the closing phenylalanine or tryptophan. A D gene is named only where the DNA matches it firmly.

D gene: TRBD2
V gene: TRBV6-2/TRBV6-3
J gene: TRBJ2-7
CDR3 DNA: TGTGCCAGCAGTTCCCAGAGAGCGGGAAGATCCTACGAGCAGTACTTC
CDR3 protein: CASSSQRAGRSYEQYF

D gene: -
V gene: TRBV6-4
J gene: TRBJ2-3
CDR3 DNA: TGTGCCAGCACGGCGTCGGCGGATGGCACAGATACGCAGTATTTT
CDR3 protein: CASTASADGTDTQYF

D gene: -
V gene: TRBV7-9
J gene: TRBJ2-7
CDR3 DNA: TGTGCCAGCAGCTTAGGTAGCGTCTCCTACGAGCAGTACTTC
CDR3 protein: CASSLGSVSYEQYF

D gene: -
V gene: TRBV5-5
J gene: TRBJ1-3
CDR3 DNA: TGTGCCAGCAGCTTGGGAGTGTCTGGAAACACCATATATTTT
CDR3 protein: CASSLGVSGNTIYF

D gene: -
V gene: TRBV9
J gene: TRBJ1-4
CDR3 DNA: TGTGCCAGCAGCGCCGGGGCAGGGGACGAAAAACTGTTTTTT
CDR3 protein: CASSAGAGDEKLFF

D gene: TRBD2
V gene: TRBV12-3/TRBV12-4
J gene: TRBJ2-7
CDR3 DNA: TGTGCCAGCAGCCTCGGACTAGCGGGCTGGGACTTC
CDR3 protein: CASSLGLAGWDF

D gene: TRBD2
V gene: TRBV6-5
J gene: TRBJ2-2
CDR3 DNA: TGTGCCAGCAAAGGAGCGGGAGCCACCGGGGAGCTGTTTTTT
CDR3 protein: CASKGAGATGELFF

D gene: -
V gene: TRBV7-2
J gene: TRBJ2-1
CDR3 DNA: TGTGCCAGCAGCCTCCAAGGGGCGGGATCCTACAATGAGCAGTTCTTC
CDR3 protein: CASSLQGAGSYNEQFF

D gene: TRBD2
V gene: TRBV3-1/TRBV3-2
J gene: TRBJ2-1
CDR3 DNA: TGTGCCAGCAGCCCGACTAGCGGGAGGGCGGGCAATGAGCAGTTCTTC
CDR3 protein: CASSPTSGRAGNEQFF

D gene: -
V gene: TRBV29-1
J gene: TRBJ2-6
CDR3 DNA: TGCAGCGTTGGGGGGCAGTCATCCAGCTCTGGGGCCAACGTCCTGACTTTC
CDR3 protein: CSVGGQSSSSGANVLTF